The 26 T cell receptor beta chains given below trace back to one sample, sequenced in a study of graft-versus-host responses after intestinal transplantation. Sequenced by immunoSEQ multiplex PCR; TCRdb stores in-frame clones only, minus some. Among approximately 90,000 clones, around 89% were seen once, and the ten largest hold around 0.27%. Antigens for these TCRs are unknown. Sequencing used unstimulated CD4+ T cells sorted from spleen or lymph node cells, obtained before transplant. The origin of the receptors is a human donor who was the organ donor for an intestinal transplant.

This clone was seen once. This chain uses TRBV18 with TRBJ2-3; possible D gene TRBD2, 6 bases. This CDR3 contains 13 residues. Deletions cut 3 bases from V and 7 bases from J, with 11 bases between. The germline CDR1 and CDR2 sequences are KGHSH and LQKENI. The CDR3 spells CASSPLGGHTQYF. CDR3 nucleotide sequence: TGTGCCAGCTCACCTTTGGGGGGACATACGCAGTATTTT.

The chain joins TRBV5-1 to TRBJ1-3; D is perhaps TRBD1 (6 bases). CDR1 and CDR2 (germline): SGHRS, YFSETQ. The V gene lost 3 bases and the J gene lost 0 bases, with 16 bases spanning the gap. This CDR3 is 17 amino acids long. As DNA, the CDR3 is TGCGCCAGCAGCTGGTGGGGGGGCCCCCGCTCTGGAAACACCATATATTTT. It is translated as CASSWWGGPRSGNTIYF.

Of note for this clone: Relative to the germline gene, one junction end is altered; a read error may explain this. In DNA form, the CDR3 reads TGTGCCAGCTCGCCAGCCCCTGGCGAGACAGGGCTACATGGCTACGCCTTC. Its protein is CASSPAPGETGLHGYAF. This sequence joins TRBV18 and TRBJ1-2; 7 bases align to TRBD1. Germline CDR1 reads KGHSH; CDR2 reads LQKENI. The CDR3 spans 17 residues.

The rearrangement uses TRBV5-1 and TRBJ1-4; D is possibly TRBD1 (6 bases). The CDR3 is 17 residues long. The V gene lost 5 bases and the J gene lost 5 bases, with 22 bases spanning the gap. Germline V gene sequence: CDR1 SGHRS, CDR2 YFSETQ. The CDR3 sequence is CASSRDTQLWPNEKLFF. CDR3 DNA: TGCGCCAGCAGTCGGGACACCCAACTCTGGCCGAATGAAAAACTGTTTTTT.

This clone occurred a few times. The V and J genes are TRBV5-6 and TRBJ2-7, with TRBD1 as a possible D gene (5 bases). The CDR3 runs to 13 residues. Germline V gives CDR1 SGHDT, CDR2 YYEEEE. The V and J ends lost 2 bases and 5 bases respectively, with 11 bases between them. The CDR3 bases are TGTGCCAGCAGCTTCCCCCAGGGCGACGAGCAGTACTTC. Protein: CASSFPQGDEQYF.

The chain couples TRBV5-6 to TRBJ2-3; D not certain. The ends were cut back, 4 bases at V and 0 bases at J, with 9 bases in the middle. Germline V gives CDR1 SGHDT, CDR2 YYEEEE. This CDR3 spans 14 amino acids. The CDR3, as DNA: TGTGCCAGCAGCCCCCTTCAGAGCACAGATACGCAGTATTTT. Its protein product is CASSPLQSTDTQYF.

The J gene is TRBJ2-7, the V gene TRBV7-9; perhaps TRBD2 as D (6 bases). This CDR3 is built from 14 residues. Trimming removed 9 bases from V and 3 bases from J, with 18 bases in between. Germline V gives CDR1 SEHNR, CDR2 FQNEAQ (reference sequence). The CDR3 region has the DNA TGTGCCAGTGCCGGGACTTATCACAACTACGAGCAGTACTTC. Amino acids: CASAGTYHNYEQYF.

This chain joins TRBV18 and TRBJ2-3, with 7 bases identical to TRBD1. Trimming took 6 bases from V and 5 from J; bases not matched to a gene: 14. The V gene's germline CDR1 is KGHSH and CDR2 LQKENI. The CDR3 length is 16 residues. The CDR3 spells CASSPTRGQAVDTQYF. The CDR3 bases are TGTGCCAGCTCGCCGACACGCGGACAGGCGGTAGATACGCAGTATTTT.

J is TRBJ2-5 and V is TRBV28; 8 bases line up with TRBD1. CDR3 length: 15 amino acids. Trimming at V came to 7 bases and at J to 12 bases, leaving 19 bases not matched to a gene. Per germline, CDR1 MDHEN and CDR2 SYDVKM. CDR3 region: CASKGRGQGAGREYF. CDR3 sequence (DNA): TGTGCCAGCAAGGGGAGAGGACAGGGCGCCGGAAGGGAGTACTTC. Full variable domain (missing parts from reference TRBV28 and TRBJ2-5): DVKVTQSSRYLVKRTGEKVFLECVQDMDHENMFWYRQDPGLGLRLIYFSYDVKMKEKGDIPEGYSVSREKKERFSLILESASTNQTSMYLCASKGRGQGAGREYFGPGTRLLVL.

The chain carries TRBV11-1 and TRBJ2-5, with 11 bases identical to TRBD2. The CDR3 consists of 16 residues. The J segment lost 7 bases and the V segment lost 3 bases, leaving 10 bases of the junction unmatched. The germline gives CDR1 SGHAT, CDR2 FQDESV (reference sequence). CDR3: CASSFGTSGKWVTQYF. The CDR3 region has the DNA TGTGCCAGCAGCTTCGGGACTAGCGGAAAATGGGTGACCCAGTACTTC.

V and J are TRBV5-4 and TRBJ2-7, with 7 bases fitting TRBD2. In germline, CDR1 is SGHNT, CDR2 YYREEE (reference sequence). After removal of 5 bases from V and 5 bases from J, the junction contained 10 bases not matched to a gene. This CDR3 comprises 14 residues. CDR3 sequence reads: CASRNRRGGNEQYF. CDR3 nucleotides: TGTGCCAGCAGGAACCGACGGGGAGGGAACGAGCAGTACTTC.

The rearrangement links TRBV2 to TRBJ1-1; no clear D. Trimming stripped 6 bases from V and 0 bases from J, with 8 bases between. Germline loops: CDR1 SNHLY, CDR2 FYNNEI. This CDR3 has 13 amino acids. CDR3 in DNA: TGTGCCAGCAGAATCGAGATGAACACTGAAGCTTTCTTT. It translates to CASRIEMNTEAFF. Supplemented by reference TRBV2 and TRBJ1-1, the full variable domain reads EPEVTQTPSHQVTQMGQEVILRCVPISNHLYFYWYRQILGQKVEFLVSFYNNEISEKSEIFDDQFSVERPDGSNFTLKIRSTKLEDSAMYFCASRIEMNTEAFFGQGTRLTVV.

Details on this clone: One end of the junction fails to match germline, which may point to a read error. The chain recombines TRBV7-3 with TRBJ2-7; no reliable D call. The CDR3 length is 14 residues. CDR1 is SGHTA and CDR2 is FQGTGA in the germline V gene. CDR3 DNA: TGTGCCAGCAGCTTACTAGTGCGCTCCGACGAGCAGTACTTC. It encodes CASSLLVRSDEQYF. The whole variable domain, filled in from reference TRBV7-3 and TRBJ2-7, reads GAGVSQTPSNKVTEKGKYVELRCDPISGHTALYWYRQSLGQGPEFLIYFQGTGAADDSGLPNDRFFAVRPEGSVSTLKIQRTERGDSAVYLCASSLLVRSDEQYFGPGTRLTVT.

The chain couples TRBV4-1 to TRBJ2-5; possibly TRBD2 for D (6 bases). The germline V and J ends were trimmed by 1 base and 3 bases, with 15 bases remaining between them. The CDR3 is made up of 16 amino acids. Looked up from germline, CDR1 is MGHRA and CDR2 is YSYEKL. CDR3 DNA: TGCGCCAGCAGCCAAGTCGGGAGACTCGGAAAAGAGACCCAGTACTTC. Translation: CASSQVGRLGKETQYF.

The CDR3 DNA reads TGTGCCAGCAGTGAACCTACTAGCGGGGGTCAGGGGACCCAGTACTTC. Translated: CASSEPTSGGQGTQYF. The chain couples TRBV6-1 to TRBJ2-5; 11 nucleotides agree with TRBD2. Germline V gives CDR1 MNHNS, CDR2 SASEGT. CDR3 length: 16 residues. Trimming at V came to 2 bases and at J to 7 bases, leaving 9 bases not matched to a gene.

The chain has TRBV11-1 and TRBJ2-5; D unresolved. The CDR3 has 13 amino acids. V was cut by 4 bases and J by 5 bases, with 11 bases left in between. Germline V gene lookup returns CDR1 SGHAT and CDR2 FQDESV (reference sequence). The DNA of the CDR3 is TGTGCCAGCAGCTCCCCTATAGTCGAGACCCAGTACTTC. It yields the protein CASSSPIVETQYF.

The chain is built from TRBV4-2 and TRBJ2-2; D remains ambiguous. The length of the CDR3 is 14 residues. Germline V CDR1 and CDR2: LGHNA, YNFKEQ. With 1 base removed from V and 6 bases from J, the gap between germline ends came to 9 bases. DNA for the CDR3: TGTGCCAGCAGCCAAGGCCTAGGTGCCGGGGAGCTGTTTTTT. Its translation is CASSQGLGAGELFF.

This chain uses TRBV14 with TRBJ2-5; 7 bases agree with TRBD2. The CDR3 runs 17 residues. Germline V lookup: CDR1 SGHDN, CDR2 FVKESK. V shed 0 bases and J 5 bases; nucleotides not matched to a gene: 12. In DNA form, the CDR3 reads TGTGCCAGCAGCCAAGAGTGGGTAGCGGGCTTGACGGAGACCCAGTACTTC. Protein: CASSQEWVAGLTETQYF.

The chain couples TRBV6-6 to TRBJ2-1; TRBD2 agrees at 7 bases. Germline CDR1 MNHNY, CDR2 SVGAGI (reference sequence). The CDR3 spans 15 residues. V dropped 5 bases and J dropped 0; count of bases not matched to a gene: 4. The CDR3 region has the DNA TGTGCCAGCAGTCTTGGGGGGGGCTCCTACAATGAGCAGTTCTTC. Its translation is CASSLGGGSYNEQFF.

This clone was counted once. The rearrangement uses TRBV5-1 and TRBJ2-7; 7 nucleotides agree with TRBD2. Germline V lookup: CDR1 SGHRS, CDR2 YFSETQ. V was pared by 2 bases and J by 3 bases, with 2 bases of the junction left unmatched. The CDR3 length is 13 residues. CDR3 region: CASSFGGNYEQYF. CDR3 coding DNA: TGCGCCAGCAGCTTCGGGGGGAACTACGAGCAGTACTTC.

The gene calls are TRBV28 and TRBJ2-2; TRBD2 is a possible D gene (5 bases). CDR1 and CDR2 from the germline V gene are MDHEN and SYDVKM. Trimming removed 2 bases from V and 6 bases from J, with 13 bases in between. The CDR3 totals 15 residues. CDR3 in amino acids: CASSLVLAGAGELFF. DNA for the CDR3: TGTGCCAGCAGTTTAGTACTCGCCGGGGCCGGGGAGCTGTTTTTT.

This rearrangement joins TRBV28 to TRBJ2-2; the match to TRBD1 covers 8 bases. This CDR3 is 18 amino acids long. With V trimmed by 4 bases and J by 4 bases, 14 bases remained unmatched. Germline V CDR1 and CDR2: MDHEN, SYDVKM. CDR3 bases: TGTGCCAGCAGTTCGGGAAGGGGGGACAGGAATCCCACCGGGGAGCTGTTTTTT. Translated: CASSSGRGDRNPTGELFF.

The chain carries TRBV7-2 and TRBJ2-7; D not certain. Germline CDR1 reads SGHTA; CDR2 reads FQGNSA. The CDR3 is 15 residues long. V was trimmed by 1 base and J by 1 base, leaving 11 bases between them. For the CDR3, the DNA is TGTGCCAGCAGCTTAGTGCTAGTGGGTTCCTACGAGCAGTACTTC. Protein: CASSLVLVGSYEQYF.

The gene calls are TRBV7-7 and TRBJ2-7, with TRBD2 matching over 11 bases. The DNA end is a closer match to TRBJ2-5, so the J assignment may be wrong. Germline lookup yields CDR1 SSHAT and CDR2 FNYEAQ (reference sequence). The CDR3 runs to 16 residues. The CDR3 sequence: CARPSLAGALQETQYF. CDR3 DNA: TGTGCTAGACCTTCACTAGCGGGGGCGTTACAAGAGACCCAGTACTTC.

The rearrangement links TRBV27 to TRBJ1-2; TRBD1 aligns across 10 bases. CDR3 length: 17 amino acids. Per the germline V gene, CDR1 is MNHEY and CDR2 is SMNVEV (reference sequence). The J segment lost 4 bases and the V segment lost 4 bases, leaving 12 bases of the junction unmatched. The CDR3 DNA reads as TGTGCCAGCAGTTACGCGCGACAGGGGGCTTTTCGCTATGGCTACACCTTC. Protein product: CASSYARQGAFRYGYTF.

The CDR3 DNA sequence: TGTGCCAGATCGCCCCTCCACTTT. Translated: CARSPLHF. V is TRBV27 and J is TRBJ1-6; D is uncertain. Germline assignment: CDR1 MNHEY and CDR2 SMNVEV (reference sequence). CDR3 length: 8 amino acids. V was pared by 9 bases and J by 13 bases, with 4 bases between.